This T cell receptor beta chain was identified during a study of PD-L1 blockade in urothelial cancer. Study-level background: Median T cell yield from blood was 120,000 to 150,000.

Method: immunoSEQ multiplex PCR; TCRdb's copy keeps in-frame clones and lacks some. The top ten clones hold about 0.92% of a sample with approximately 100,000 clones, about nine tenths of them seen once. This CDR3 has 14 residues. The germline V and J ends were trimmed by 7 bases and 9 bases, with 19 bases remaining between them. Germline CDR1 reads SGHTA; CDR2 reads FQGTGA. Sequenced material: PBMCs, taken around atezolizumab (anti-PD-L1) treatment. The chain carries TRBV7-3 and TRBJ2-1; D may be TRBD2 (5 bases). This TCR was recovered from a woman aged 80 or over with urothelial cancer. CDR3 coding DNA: TGTGCCAGCACCGCGGACTCTTATGGCGGTGAGCAGTTCTTC. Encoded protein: CASTADSYGGEQFF.